The 5 T cell receptor beta chains below all came from one sample that was sequenced in a study of T-cell memory formation after mild COVID-19. TCRdb itself ran the 5' RACE reads through MiXCR, one entry per CDR3 protein. Here the sample spans approximately 450,000 distinct CDR3 sequences, 18% being singletons. The sample consisted of PBMCs or a T cell subset sorted from them (not recorded which). These receptors came from an adult woman who had mild COVID-19 (a few samples of this study predate the infection). Cell type and time point are not known.

This clonotype was observed once. The chain uses TRBV2 and TRBJ2-7; 7 bases agree with TRBD1. This CDR3 comprises 12 residues. J was trimmed by 7 bases and V by 6 bases; bases with no gene match: 6. Germline V gives CDR1 SNHLY, CDR2 FYNNEI. The chain's CDR3 is CASSADRVEQYF. The CDR3 DNA follows: TGTGCCAGCAGCGCAGACAGGGTAGAGCAGTACTTC.

A few counts support this clonotype. The CDR3 nucleotides are TGTGCCAGTAGTGCAGTACCGAACACTGAAGCTTTCTTT. Protein sequence: CASSAVPNTEAFF. The chain has TRBV19 and TRBJ1-1; D remains unclear. Germline assignment: CDR1 LNHDA and CDR2 SQIVND (reference sequence). The CDR3 has 13 residues. The ends were cut back, 5 bases at V and 1 base at J, with 8 bases in the middle.

V is TRBV5-1 and J is TRBJ2-1, with D maybe TRBD1 (6 bases). The CDR3 contains 15 residues. The ends were cut back, 3 bases at V and 5 bases at J, with 15 bases in the middle. Germline assignment: CDR1 SGHRS and CDR2 YFSETQ. The CDR3 sequence: CASSSLGGRDNEQFF. In DNA, the CDR3 is TGCGCCAGCAGCTCCTTAGGGGGTAGAGACAATGAGCAGTTCTTC.

V gene TRBV24-1 combines with J gene TRBJ2-3, with TRBD1 as a possible D gene (6 bases). V shed 9 bases and J shed 2 bases, with 14 bases lying between them. This CDR3 region has 14 residues. Germline CDR1 reads KGHDR; CDR2 reads SFDVKD. The CDR3 DNA is TGTGCCACCGGGGGCGGCAGAAACACAGATACGCAGTATTTT. This encodes CATGGGRNTDTQYF.

This clonotype turned up a few times. J is TRBJ1-4 and V is TRBV12-3 or TRBV12-4; D remains ambiguous. V was clipped by 2 bases and J by 5 bases, with 6 bases between them. The CDR3 runs 13 residues. CDR3 DNA sequence: TGTGCCAGCAGTTTATGGGTGAATGAAAAACTGTTTTTT. Translating gives CASSLWVNEKLFF.